What follows are 32 T cell receptor beta chains derived from one specimen sequenced in a study of Graves' ophthalmopathy and Graves' hyperthyroidism. CDR3 regions of TCR beta were amplified from RNA transcripts. The library came from an HTBI-primed first-round RT-PCR and a second-round multiplex PCR. One entry per CDR3 protein, called by TCRdb with MiXCR from the multiplex PCR reads. The sample lists roughly 600,000 distinct CDR3 sequences, 35% to 40% seen once, with less than 4.5% in the top ten. The specimen was peripheral blood or thyroid tissue (not recorded which). Source of these receptors: an adult man with Graves' hyperthyroidism.

This clonotype was detected many times. The V and J genes are TRBV4-2 and TRBJ2-5; D not certain. The CDR3 is 15 amino acids. Germline lookup yields CDR1 LGHNA and CDR2 YNFKEQ. V lost 0 bases to trimming and J lost 5 bases, with 13 bases between them. CDR3 region: CASSQDGVRLETQYF. The CDR3 DNA reads TGTGCCAGCAGCCAAGATGGGGTTCGCCTGGAGACCCAGTACTTC.

This clonotype has ten or more counts. The rearrangement joins TRBV6-5 to TRBJ2-5, with 9 bases that match TRBD1. The CDR3 runs to 14 residues. Germline lookup yields CDR1 MNHEY and CDR2 SVGAGI. With V trimmed by 4 bases and J by 3 bases, 3 bases remained unmatched. Here the CDR3 reads CASSWDRAEETQYF. The DNA for the CDR3 is TGTGCCAGCAGTTGGGACAGGGCGGAAGAGACCCAGTACTTC.

The gene calls are TRBV28 and TRBJ1-2; a possible D gene is TRBD1 (5 bases). Trimming cost V 3 bases and J 4 bases, with 9 bases left between them. CDR3 length: 13 residues. The germline V gene has CDR1 MDHEN and CDR2 SYDVKM. CDR3: CASSFRVGYGYTF. The DNA for the CDR3 is TGTGCCAGCAGTTTCAGGGTCGGCTATGGCTACACCTTC.

Ten or more counts support this clonotype. Here the CDR3 reads CASSDRTGNEKLFF. CDR3 nucleotide sequence: TGTGCCAGCAGTGACCGGACAGGGAATGAAAAACTGTTTTTT. The gene calls are TRBV25-1 and TRBJ1-4; 8 bases line up with TRBD1. The V and J ends lost 3 bases and 5 bases, in that order; junction bases with no gene match: 2. Germline CDR1 is MGHDK and CDR2 is SYGVNS. The CDR3 length is 14 residues.

The rearrangement joins TRBV7-9 to TRBJ1-1, with unresolved D. Trimming removed 5 bases from V and 6 bases from J, with 4 bases in between. The germline CDR1 and CDR2 sequences are SEHNR and FQNEAQ (reference sequence). The CDR3 runs to 10 residues. This CDR3 is CASSGAEAFF. The CDR3 DNA sequence: TGTGCCAGCAGCGGGGCTGAAGCTTTCTTT.

This clonotype was counted many times. This rearrangement joins TRBV7-9 to TRBJ2-5; 8 bases fit TRBD2. From germline, CDR1 is SEHNR and CDR2 FQNEAQ (reference sequence). With V trimmed by 4 bases and J by 5 bases, 9 bases remained unmatched. The length of the CDR3 is 15 residues. Here the CDR3 reads CASSWLQREQETQYF. For the CDR3, the DNA is TGTGCCAGCAGCTGGCTACAGCGGGAGCAGGAGACCCAGTACTTC.

This clonotype was observed many times. The chain has TRBV5-6 and TRBJ1-6, with a possible D match to TRBD1 (5 bases). CDR1 is SGHDT, CDR2 YYEEEE, per germline. Trimming shortened V by 4 bases and J by 6 bases, and 20 bases separated the two germline ends. The CDR3 extends over 17 amino acids. CDR3 bases: TGTGCCAGCAGCCTGAGCAGGGACGGAGGATTTAATTCACCCCTCCACTTT. It translates to CASSLSRDGGFNSPLHF.

The chain has TRBV7-2 and TRBJ2-3, with unresolved D. This CDR3 has 14 amino acids. Germline V gene lookup returns CDR1 SGHTA and CDR2 FQGNSA. V was pared by 1 base and J by 8 bases, with 13 bases between. This CDR3 is CASSLVGRRATQYF. Here the CDR3 DNA reads TGTGCCAGCAGCTTAGTGGGCCGCCGGGCTACGCAGTATTTT. The complete variable domain, with remaining parts taken from reference TRBV7-2 and TRBJ2-3, reads GAGVSQSPSNKVTEKGKDVELRCDPISGHTALYWYRQSLGQGLEFLIYFQGNSAPDKSGLPSDRFSAERTGGSVSTLTIQRTQQEDSAVYLCASSLVGRRATQYFGPGTRLTVL.

This clonotype occurred many times. One end of the junction does not line up with germline, which may come from a read error. The J gene is TRBJ2-5, the V gene TRBV24-1; D possibly matches TRBD1 or TRBD2 (5 bases each). The CDR3 has 14 amino acids. Germline V gene lookup returns CDR1 KGHDR and CDR2 SFDVKD. CDR3 amino acids: CATSEWDGGETRYF. For the CDR3, the DNA is TGTGCCACCAGTGAGTGGGACGGTGGCGAGACCCGGTACTTC.

This clonotype was observed a few times. The chain carries TRBV7-9 and TRBJ2-5, with D perhaps matching TRBD1 or TRBD2 (6 bases each). The CDR3 loop spans 16 amino acids. Trimming cost V 3 bases and J 5 bases, with 19 bases left between them. The germline V gene encodes CDR1 SEHNR and CDR2 FQNEAQ (reference sequence). Here the CDR3 DNA reads TGTGCCAGCAGCTTCTTTATTGGGGGGCATAGGGAGACCCAGTACTTC. Residues: CASSFFIGGHRETQYF.

In its sample, this clonotype was seen many times. DNA for the CDR3: TGTGCCAGCAACTATGCCGGGACTACGGTAAACTATGGCTACACCTTC. Translated: CASNYAGTTVNYGYTF. The V and J genes are TRBV7-9 and TRBJ1-2; maybe TRBD1 (5 bases). Trimming removed 7 bases at V and 2 bases at J, with 20 bases between. Germline V gene sequence: CDR1 SEHNR, CDR2 FQNEAQ (reference sequence). This CDR3 spans 16 amino acids.

V usage is TRBV20-1 and J usage is TRBJ2-5, with 14 bases aligning to TRBD2. From germline, CDR1 is DFQATT and CDR2 SNEGSKA (reference sequence). CDR3 size: 15 residues. V was clipped by 5 bases and J by 5 bases; unmatched bases: 7. CDR3 coding DNA: TGCAGTGCTCTGACCGGACTAGCGGGAGGCGAGACCCAGTACTTC. Its protein is CSALTGLAGGETQYF.

A note on this clonotype: A read error may explain this, as a much larger clone is one base away. The gene calls are TRBV10-3 and TRBJ2-7, with 8 bases fitting TRBD1. The DNA matches TRBJ2-5 better at its end, which makes the J call doubtful. The CDR3 is made up of 14 amino acids. Germline V gene data show CDR1 as ENHRY and CDR2 as SYGVKD. Here the CDR3 reads CAISAQGGQETQYF. Written as DNA, the CDR3 is TGTGCCATCAGCGCACAGGGGGGACAAGAGACCCAGTACTTC.

This rearrangement joins TRBV7-6 to TRBJ2-7; TRBD2 aligns across 8 bases. The CDR3 is made up of 16 amino acids. From germline, CDR1 is SGHVS and CDR2 FNYEAQ. Trimming removed 4 bases from V and 4 bases from J; junction bases left unmatched: 12. In DNA, the CDR3 is TGTGCCAGCAGCTCGAAAGTACCGGGACTAGGATACGAGCAGTACTTC. It translates to CASSSKVPGLGYEQYF.

This clonotype has at least ten counts. This sequence joins TRBV11-2 and TRBJ1-1; TRBD1 agrees at 8 bases. CDR3 length equals 17 residues. V was clipped by 5 bases and J by 2 bases; unmatched bases: 13. Germline V gene lookup returns CDR1 SGHAT and CDR2 FQNNGV. The CDR3 reads CASSPTTGGTRNTEAFF. The CDR3 nucleotides are TGTGCCAGCAGCCCTACCACAGGGGGAACGCGAAACACTGAAGCTTTCTTT.

In this sample, this clonotype turned up a few times. The chain employs TRBV7-9 and TRBJ2-3, with 7 bases that match TRBD1. The germline CDR1 and CDR2 sequences are SEHNR and FQNEAQ (reference sequence). V lost 5 bases, J lost 4 bases, and 6 bases stayed unmatched. The CDR3 is 14 amino acids. CDR3 nucleotide sequence: TGTGCCAGCAGCGTGGACCAGGGGGCAGATACGCAGTATTTT. Its protein product is CASSVDQGADTQYF.

The rearrangement uses TRBV7-2 and TRBJ1-5; the D gene is possibly TRBD1 (5 bases). The V gene's germline CDR1 is SGHTA and CDR2 FQGNSA. The CDR3 length is 15 residues. V was pared by 5 bases and J by 14 bases, with 25 bases between. DNA of the CDR3: TGTGCCAGCAGCATGGGACTAGCGGGAGGGGAGCGGGAGCATTTT. Translation gives CASSMGLAGGEREHF.

This rearrangement joins TRBV7-8 to TRBJ2-2; 13 positions match TRBD2. This CDR3 is 20 amino acids long. Trimming at V came to 5 bases and at J to 0 bases, leaving 12 bases not matched to a gene. Per the germline V gene, CDR1 is SGHVS and CDR2 is FQNEAQ. The CDR3 nucleotides read TGTGCCAGCAGCACCCGGACTAGCGGGAGAGGGTATCCGAACACCGGGGAGCTGTTTTTT. Encoded protein: CASSTRTSGRGYPNTGELFF.

The gene calls are TRBV11-2 and TRBJ2-5; TRBD2 aligns across 10 bases. In germline, CDR1 is SGHAT, CDR2 FQNNGV. Germline trimming cut 3 bases from V and 11 bases from J; bases unmatched to any gene: 12. The CDR3 runs 15 residues. The CDR3 coding sequence is TGTGCCAGCAGCTTTCCGAGCGGGGGGGCAGATACGCAGTACTTC. Amino acid sequence: CASSFPSGGADTQYF.

This clonotype was seen ten or more times. This chain's CDR3 is CSARLHGWRGGRMETQYF. The CDR3, as DNA: TGCAGTGCTAGACTCCATGGGTGGCGGGGGGGCCGAATGGAGACCCAGTACTTC. The genes are TRBV20-1 and TRBJ2-5, with 9 bases identical to TRBD2. Germline assignment: CDR1 DFQATT and CDR2 SNEGSKA (reference sequence). This CDR3 is built from 18 residues. V gave up 2 bases and J gave up 5 bases; unmatched junction bases: 18.

The V and J genes are TRBV10-3 and TRBJ2-7; 8 nucleotides line up with TRBD2. The DNA end is more similar to TRBJ2-1, so the J call may be wrong. Germline CDR1 and CDR2: ENHRY and SYGVKD. The CDR3 is 14 residues long. The CDR3 region has the DNA TGTGCCAGCAGGAGCGGGGGTGCCTACAATGAGCAGTTCTTC. Translation gives CASRSGGAYNEQFF.

This clonotype was seen repeatedly, ten times or more. The chain joins TRBV7-8 to TRBJ1-2; no firm D call. Per germline, CDR1 SGHVS and CDR2 FQNEAQ. This CDR3 is built from 14 residues. V gave up 2 bases and J gave up 4 bases, with 11 bases separating them. The DNA of the CDR3 is TGTGCCAGCAGCTTAAGGTCGCAGAGCTATGGCTACACCTTC. It specifies CASSLRSQSYGYTF.

The rearrangement joins TRBV4-1 to TRBJ1-5, with 8 bases identical to TRBD1. The germline CDR1 and CDR2 sequences are MGHRA and YSYEKL. The CDR3 extends over 15 amino acids. Unmatched junction bases numbered 7, after V lost 2 bases and J lost 7 bases. As DNA, the CDR3 is TGCGCCAGCAGCCAACAGGGGGCGCGAAACCAGCCCCAGCATTTT. Translated, it gives CASSQQGARNQPQHF.

The table lists this clonotype with many counts. The chain recombines TRBV29-1 with TRBJ1-2, with a possible D match to TRBD1 (6 bases). This CDR3 comprises 14 residues. V dropped 6 bases and J dropped 2 bases, with 16 bases sitting between them. In germline, CDR1 is SQVTM, CDR2 ANQGSEA. CDR3 bases: TGCAGCGTGGATTACAGGGAACAGAACTATGGCTACACCTTC. Its protein is CSVDYREQNYGYTF.

The CDR3 coding sequence is TGTGCCATCAGTGCGGGGGATGGAGTGTCGAGGCAGCCCCAGCATTTT. Amino acids: CAISAGDGVSRQPQHF. The chain carries TRBV10-3 and TRBJ1-5, with a possible D match to TRBD1 (5 bases). From germline, CDR1 is ENHRY and CDR2 SYGVKD. The CDR3 loop spans 16 amino acids. The V end lost 4 bases, the J end lost 7 bases, and 20 bases lay between the germline ends.

This clonotype has a handful of counts. The rearrangement joins TRBV28 to TRBJ2-7, with D hard to call. Germline CDR1 reads MDHEN; CDR2 reads SYDVKM. Trimming removed 4 bases from V and 2 bases from J, with 15 bases in between. The CDR3 has 15 residues. Here the CDR3 DNA reads TGTGCCAGCAGTTCCAGCCCCTCCCCGGCCTACGAGCAGTACTTC. This codes for CASSSSPSPAYEQYF.

This chain links TRBV5-1 with TRBJ2-5; 9 bases are a match to TRBD1. The DNA end favors TRBJ2-1, so the J call may be wrong. Germline V gene lookup returns CDR1 SGHRS and CDR2 YFSETQ. The CDR3 runs to 15 residues. The CDR3 DNA is TGCGCCAGCAGCTTACAGGGGGCGCCCTACAATGAGCAGTTCTTC. Translation gives CASSLQGAPYNEQFF.

The rearrangement links TRBV2 to TRBJ1-6, with unresolved D. The ends were cut back, 0 bases at V and 6 bases at J, with 12 bases in the middle. The CDR3 totals 16 residues. Germline-derived CDR1 and CDR2 are SNHLY and FYNNEI. CDR3: CASSEARVWGNSPLHF. The DNA of the CDR3 is TGTGCCAGCAGTGAAGCCCGTGTGTGGGGTAATTCACCCCTCCACTTT.

In its sample, this clonotype was seen many times. The rearrangement uses TRBV19 and TRBJ2-7, with TRBD2 identical over 10 bases. CDR1 is LNHDA and CDR2 is SQIVND in the germline V gene (reference sequence). The CDR3 covers 16 residues. Trimming cost V 5 bases and J 6 bases; bases outside gene matches: 13. The CDR3 DNA follows: TGTGCCAGTAGTTGGGCTTCTAGCGGGAGAAAGCTCGAGCAGTACTTC. Translating gives CASSWASSGRKLEQYF. The entire variable domain, with the rest obtained from reference TRBV19 and TRBJ2-7, is as follows: DGGITQSPKYLFRKEGQNVTLSCEQNLNHDAMYWYRQDPGQGLRLIYYSQIVNDFQKGDIAEGYSVSREKKESFPLTVTSAQKNPTAFYLCASSWASSGRKLEQYFGPGTRLTVT.

In its sample, this clonotype was seen many times. V is TRBV7-9 and J is TRBJ2-5; 13 bases are a match to TRBD2. This CDR3 has 15 amino acids. J was trimmed by 5 bases and V by 5 bases; bases with no gene match: 5. Germline CDR1 and CDR2: SEHNR and FQNEAQ (reference sequence). The CDR3 DNA follows: TGTGCCAGCAGCCAACTAGCGGGAGGGATGGAGACCCAGTACTTC. Encoded protein: CASSQLAGGMETQYF.

This clonotype was seen only a few times. The chain carries TRBV2 and TRBJ2-5, with 7 bases lining up with TRBD2. CDR3 length: 14 residues. J lost 4 bases, V lost 2 bases, and 4 bases had no gene match. Germline lookup yields CDR1 SNHLY and CDR2 FYNNEI. The CDR3: CASSERREGETQYF. CDR3 bases: TGTGCCAGCAGTGAACGTAGGGAGGGAGAGACCCAGTACTTC.

The table lists this clonotype with many counts. This rearrangement joins TRBV5-1 to TRBJ1-5; D is perhaps TRBD1 (5 bases). V shed 8 bases and J shed 9 bases, with 15 bases lying between them. CDR3 size: 12 residues. Germline V gene data show CDR1 as SGHRS and CDR2 as YFSETQ. CDR3 bases: TGCGCCAGGGGACGGATTGGTAGGCCCCAGCATTTT. Translation gives CARGRIGRPQHF.